This entry lists 8 T cell receptor beta chains sequenced from one sample in a study of T cell responses to AZD1222 COVID-19 vaccine. Profiling relied on immunoSEQ multiplex PCR, and the TCRdb table lists in-frame clones only, not all of them. This sample has 150,000 to 200,000 clones, with about 91% found just once. The sequences come from peripheral blood, collected 28 days after the second AZD1222 dose. Receptors were obtained from an adult who received the AZD1222 COVID-19 vaccine.

This clone was detected only once. This chain links TRBV12-3 or TRBV12-4 with TRBJ2-5; possibly TRBD1 for D (7 bases). The CDR3 contains 13 residues. V lost 5 bases and J lost 4, with 11 bases in between. DNA for the CDR3: TGTGCCAGCAGTCCCAGGGGGGTAGAGACCCAGTACTTC. This codes for CASSPRGVETQYF.

This chain links TRBV11-2 with TRBJ2-6; TRBD1 agrees at 9 bases. CDR3 length equals 19 residues. Germline loops: CDR1 SGHAT, CDR2 FQNNGV. V gave up 1 base and J gave up 4 bases; unmatched junction bases: 11. This CDR3 is CASSLVKGQGVAGANVLTF. In DNA form, the CDR3 reads TGTGCCAGCAGCTTAGTTAAGGGACAGGGAGTTGCCGGGGCCAACGTCCTGACTTTC.

The rearrangement links TRBV29-1 to TRBJ1-1; tentatively, D is TRBD1 (5 bases). V lost 8 bases and J lost 5, with 18 bases in between. The CDR3 runs 13 residues. Germline V gene sequence: CDR1 SQVTM, CDR2 ANQGSEA. The CDR3 is CSSPGQGRTEAFF. In DNA, the CDR3 is TGCAGCTCCCCGGGGCAAGGGAGAACTGAAGCTTTCTTT. Supplemented by reference TRBV29-1 and TRBJ1-1, the full variable domain reads SAVISQKPSRDICQRGTSLTIQCQVDSQVTMMFWYRQQPGQSLTLIATANQGSEATYESGFVIDKFPISRPNLTFSTLTVSNMSPEDSSIYLCSSPGQGRTEAFFGQGTRLTVV.

This chain uses TRBV9 with TRBJ2-5; 8 bases align to TRBD2. V was clipped by 0 bases and J by 5 bases; unmatched bases: 3. This CDR3 is built from 14 residues. Per germline, CDR1 SGDLS and CDR2 YYNGEE. The CDR3 coding sequence is TGTGCCAGCAGCGTAGACGCGGGGGGCGAGACCCAGTACTTC. Encoded protein: CASSVDAGGETQYF.

The chain is built from TRBV30 and TRBJ2-7; TRBD2 agrees at 10 bases. Germline V gives CDR1 GTSNPN, CDR2 SVGIG (reference sequence). This CDR3 is built from 13 residues. V lost 5 bases to trimming and J lost 5 bases; unmatched junction nucleotides: 6. The CDR3 coding sequence is TGTGCCTGGGAAAGAGCGGGGGGGCACGAGCAGTACTTC. Amino acid sequence: CAWERAGGHEQYF.

This chain links TRBV6-5 with TRBJ2-7; 9 bases are a match to TRBD1. The CDR3 has 13 residues. V dropped 6 bases and J dropped 4; count of bases not matched to a gene: 4. CDR1 and CDR2 (germline): MNHEY, SVGAGI. The CDR3 nucleotides read TGTGCCAGCAGGTCCGGGACAGGGTACGAGCAGTACTTC. Protein: CASRSGTGYEQYF.

This clone has only one observation. This sequence joins TRBV2 and TRBJ1-2; 8 bases line up with TRBD1. V lost 7 bases to trimming and J lost 5 bases; unmatched junction nucleotides: 15. Per germline, CDR1 SNHLY and CDR2 FYNNEI. The CDR3 extends over 16 amino acids. In DNA form, the CDR3 reads TGTGCCAGCATCATGGACAGGGTATCTTTAGAGTATGGCTACACCTTC. It is translated as CASIMDRVSLEYGYTF.

This clone has a single count. The genes are TRBV12-5 and TRBJ1-2; D gene unclear. The CDR3 spans 12 residues. V dropped 3 bases and J dropped 10 bases, with 12 bases sitting between them. Germline-derived CDR1 and CDR2 are LGHNT and FRNRAP. The CDR3 sequence: CASGFLSFDYTF. DNA for the CDR3: TGTGCTAGTGGTTTTCTATCCTTTGACTACACCTTC.